Listed below are T cell receptor beta chains from one sample, sequenced in a study of cytomegalovirus exposure and HLA in healthy donors. TCRdb's table, derived via immunoSEQ multiplex PCR, lists solely in-frame clones and lacks some. The sample includes about 160,000 clones, roughly 80% seen only once; the top ten take 1.3%. Sequencing was performed on PBMCs. The receptors here all came from a man between 50 and 59 years old in good health and CMV-seropositive. The CDR3 runs from the conserved cysteine through the conserved F or W. Fields, in order: J gene, clone size, V gene, D gene, CDR3 protein, CDR3 DNA. D genes are given only for firm matches. The size of a clone is reported for some rows only, either as once, few or many, or as a class for expanded clones.

TRBJ2-1 - TRBV5-1 TRBD2 CASSSSTSGGEQFF TGCGCCAGCAGCTCGTCGACTAGCGGGGGTGAGCAGTTCTTC
TRBJ1-6 - TRBV5-1 TRBD1 CASSEDRGGNSPLHF TGCGCCAGCAGCGAGGACAGGGGCGGTAATTCACCCCTCCACTTT
TRBJ1-1 - TRBV7-2 - CASSPERDTEAFF TGTGCCAGCAGCCCCGAACGGGACACTGAAGCTTTCTTT
TRBJ1-2 - TRBV7-3 - CASSLGQNYGYTF TGTGCCAGCAGCTTAGGGCAAAACTATGGCTACACCTTC
TRBJ1-1 few TRBV4-3 - CASSQPGGFTEAFF TGCGCCAGCAGCCAACCCGGCGGGTTCACTGAAGCTTTCTTT
TRBJ1-1 - TRBV11-2 TRBD1 CASSFYRGTEAFF TGTGCCAGCAGCTTCTACAGGGGAACTGAAGCTTTCTTT
TRBJ1-4 - TRBV2 - CASVEGGLTTNEKLFF TGTGCCAGCGTTGAAGGGGGACTAACAACTAATGAAAAACTGTTTTTT
TRBJ2-3 once TRBV27 - CATGRVGRTQGSDTQYF TGTGCTACCGGCCGGGTGGGACGCACCCAGGGGTCAGATACGCAGTATTTT
TRBJ2-7 - TRBV11-3 TRBD2 CASSFSGGSGEEQYF TGTGCCAGCAGCTTTAGCGGGGGGTCTGGAGAAGAGCAGTACTTC
TRBJ1-1 - TRBV25-1 - CASSDQKQGPGNTEAFF TGTGCCAGCAGTGACCAGAAACAGGGACCAGGGAACACTGAAGCTTTCTTT
TRBJ2-7 - TRBV11-2 TRBD2 CASSLVGGWTSGISTRQYF TGTGCCAGCAGCTTAGTGGGGGGTTGGACTAGCGGGATTTCTACGAGGCAGTACTTC
TRBJ2-7 - TRBV28 TRBD1 CASSYTGTGGHEQYF TGTGCCAGCAGTTACACCGGGACAGGGGGACACGAGCAGTACTTC
TRBJ1-1 - TRBV12-5 - CASAFRGNTEAFF TGTGCTAGTGCCTTTCGAGGGAACACTGAAGCTTTCTTT
TRBJ1-2 once TRBV28 TRBD1 CASSFGGTGGNYGYTF TGTGCCAGCAGTTTTGGCGGGACAGGGGGGAACTATGGCTACACCTTC
TRBJ2-1 - TRBV2 - CASLSYGNEQFF TGTGCCAGCCTCTCCTATGGCAATGAGCAGTTCTTC
TRBJ2-5 - TRBV6-1 - CASSLGQQETQYF TGTGCCAGCAGTTTAGGACAGCAAGAGACCCAGTACTTC
TRBJ1-5 once TRBV5-1 - CASSPGGGRQPQHF TGCGCCAGCAGCCCCGGCGGGGGGCGGCAGCCCCAGCATTTT
TRBJ2-6 few TRBV28 TRBD1 CASSPPQGTTPNVLTF TGTGCCAGCAGTCCACCACAGGGGACGACGCCCAACGTCCTGACTTTC
TRBJ2-7 - TRBV18 - CASSPPSTDSYEQYF TGTGCCAGCTCACCACCTAGCACGGACTCCTACGAGCAGTACTTC
TRBJ1-5 - TRBV2 TRBD1 CASSEGQGNNQPQHF TGTGCCAGCAGTGAAGGACAGGGTAACAATCAGCCCCAGCATTTT
TRBJ2-7 - TRBV28 - CASGYIVSGSSYEQYF TGTGCCAGCGGGTATATCGTTTCCGGGAGCTCCTACGAGCAGTACTTC
TRBJ2-5 - TRBV5-4 - CASSGQLGETQYF TGTGCCAGCAGCGGCCAACTAGGGGAGACCCAGTACTTC
TRBJ1-2 - TRBV7-9 TRBD1 CASSWDSNLGYTF TGTGCCAGCAGCTGGGACAGCAATCTAGGCTACACCTTC
TRBJ2-7 - TRBV5-1 - CASSWTVSYEQYF TGCGCCAGCAGCTGGACAGTCTCCTACGAGCAGTACTTC
TRBJ2-5 - TRBV9 - CASSVLGEGYHQETQYF TGTGCCAGCAGCGTGCTTGGAGAGGGCTACCACCAAGAGACCCAGTACTTC
TRBJ1-5 once TRBV28 TRBD1 CASSSATGWGQPQHF TGTGCCAGCAGTTCAGCGACAGGGTGGGGTCAGCCCCAGCATTTT
TRBJ1-5 - TRBV6-5 TRBD1 CASSVGQGSPQHF TGTGCCAGCAGTGTCGGACAGGGCAGTCCCCAGCATTTT
TRBJ2-7 few TRBV10-3 - CAINQGLSYEQYF TGTGCCATCAATCAGGGACTCTCCTACGAGCAGTACTTC
TRBJ2-5 - TRBV14 - CASSQRQSRRGTQYF TGTGCCAGCAGCCAGAGACAGTCCCGGAGGGGGACCCAGTACTTC
TRBJ1-3 - TRBV15 TRBD1 CATSRDSGNTIYF TGTGCCACCAGCCGGGACAGCGGAAACACCATATATTTT
TRBJ2-7 once TRBV27 TRBD2 CASRSGTSAYQGSYEQYF TGTGCCAGCAGATCCGGGACTAGCGCCTATCAAGGTTCCTACGAGCAGTACTTC
TRBJ2-1 - TRBV4-3 - CASSQGGYEQFF TGCGCCAGCAGCCAAGGCGGGTATGAGCAGTTCTTC
TRBJ2-7 - TRBV29-1 TRBD1 CSVEFPAGGYEQYF TGCAGCGTTGAATTCCCGGCAGGGGGATACGAGCAGTACTTC
TRBJ2-1 - TRBV13 TRBD2 CASSFSSGRNEQFF TGTGCCAGCAGCTTTTCTAGCGGGAGAAATGAGCAGTTCTTC
TRBJ2-5 - TRBV13 TRBD2 CASSSSGGRETQYF TGTGCCAGCAGCAGTAGCGGGGGTAGGGAGACCCAGTACTTC
TRBJ2-5 - TRBV7-9 - CASSLVAGIQETQYF TGTGCCAGCAGCTTAGTCGCCGGGATCCAAGAGACCCAGTACTTC
TRBJ2-1 - TRBV7-2 - CASSPWGDGYNEQFF TGTGCCAGCAGCCCCTGGGGAGACGGGTACAATGAGCAGTTCTTC
TRBJ2-2 - TRBV5-4 - CASSLEPHGELFF TGTGCCAGCAGCTTGGAGCCCCACGGGGAGCTGTTTTTT
TRBJ2-7 - TRBV13 TRBD1 CASSPGQGGYEQYF TGTGCCAGCAGCCCAGGACAGGGGGGCTACGAGCAGTACTTC
TRBJ1-1 - TRBV30 TRBD1 CAWSVPGGSNTEAFF TGTGCCTGGAGTGTACCAGGGGGCTCTAACACTGAAGCTTTCTTT